Described below is a single TCR beta chain sequence and its context. This sample stems from a study of T cells in tumors after PD-1 blockade. Turning to the study itself: Excluded were patients with checkpoint blockade, immunosuppressants, or radiotherapy or other anti-cancer therapy within 4 weeks.

V lost 0 bases and J lost 2, with 5 bases in between. The germline CDR1 and CDR2 sequences are ENHRY and SYGVKD. This CDR3 region has 14 residues. TCRdb's copy holds only in-frame clones and misses some; the assay was immunoSEQ multiplex PCR. The table shows fewer than 50,000 clones, with about 85% occurring only once. The clonotype originates from a human donor with basal cell carcinoma. The chain carries TRBV10-3 and TRBJ1-5; D perhaps matches TRBD1 (5 bases). Sequenced here: PBMCs, sampled before anti-PD-1 treatment. The CDR3 DNA is TGTGCCATCAGTGAGTCAGGGGGCAATCAGCCCCAGCATTTT. This gives the protein CAISESGGNQPQHF.